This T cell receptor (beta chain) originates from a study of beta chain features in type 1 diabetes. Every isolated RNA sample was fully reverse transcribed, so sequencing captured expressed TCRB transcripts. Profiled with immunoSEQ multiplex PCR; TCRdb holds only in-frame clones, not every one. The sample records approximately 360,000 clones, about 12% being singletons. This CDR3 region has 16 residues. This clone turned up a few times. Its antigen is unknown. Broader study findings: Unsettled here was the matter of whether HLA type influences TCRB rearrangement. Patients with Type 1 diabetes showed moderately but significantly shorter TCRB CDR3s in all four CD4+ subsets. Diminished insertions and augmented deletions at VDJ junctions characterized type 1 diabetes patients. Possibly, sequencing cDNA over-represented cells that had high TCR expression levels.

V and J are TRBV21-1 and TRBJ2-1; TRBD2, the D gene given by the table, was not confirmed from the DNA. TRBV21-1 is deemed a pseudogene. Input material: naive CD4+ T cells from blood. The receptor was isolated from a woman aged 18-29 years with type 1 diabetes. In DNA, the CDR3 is TGTGCCAGCAGTCCACCCCTTTGCGGGAGAGGGGGTGAGCAGTTCTTC. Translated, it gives CASSPPLCGRGGEQFF.